A single TCR beta chain is shown here with its context. Measured with immunoSEQ multiplex PCR; TCRdb has only the in-frame clones, and not every one. In the table there are around 60,000 clones, about nine tenths of which are singletons. The data derive from a study of blood T cell repertoires in COVID-19. Study details: Researchers got acute and convalescent COVID-19 samples from the United States, Italy and Spain.

The sequencing sample was made of peripheral blood. The TCR originated in a man aged 60 to 75 with acute or convalescent COVID-19.

DNA of the CDR3: TGCAGCGTGCAAACAGGGGTGATGAACACTGAAGCTTTCTTT. Encoded protein: CSVQTGVMNTEAFF. The V gene is TRBV29-1, the J gene TRBJ1-1, with 7 nucleotides matching TRBD1. Germline trimming cut 6 bases from V and 0 bases from J; bases unmatched to any gene: 7. CDR1 is SQVTM and CDR2 is ANQGSEA in the germline V gene. The CDR3 sequence is 14 residues long.